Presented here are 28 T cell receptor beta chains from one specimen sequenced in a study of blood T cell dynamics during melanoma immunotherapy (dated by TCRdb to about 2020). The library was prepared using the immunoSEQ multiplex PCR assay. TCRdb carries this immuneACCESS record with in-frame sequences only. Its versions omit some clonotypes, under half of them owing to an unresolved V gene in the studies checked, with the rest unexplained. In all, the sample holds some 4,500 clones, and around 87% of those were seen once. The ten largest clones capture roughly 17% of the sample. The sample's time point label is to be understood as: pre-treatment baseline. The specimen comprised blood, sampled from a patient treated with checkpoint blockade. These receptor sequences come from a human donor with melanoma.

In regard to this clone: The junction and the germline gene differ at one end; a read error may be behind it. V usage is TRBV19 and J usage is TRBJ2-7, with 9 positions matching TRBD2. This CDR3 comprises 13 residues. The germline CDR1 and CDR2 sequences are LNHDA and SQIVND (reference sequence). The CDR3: CASSVSSGAFHRF. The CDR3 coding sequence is TGTGCCAGTAGTGTATCTAGCGGGGCCTTTCATCGTTTC.

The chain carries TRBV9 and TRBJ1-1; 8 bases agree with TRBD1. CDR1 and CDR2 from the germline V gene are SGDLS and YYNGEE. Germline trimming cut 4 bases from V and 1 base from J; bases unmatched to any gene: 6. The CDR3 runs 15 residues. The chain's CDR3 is CASSFRTGKNTEAFF. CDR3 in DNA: TGTGCCAGCAGCTTCCGGACAGGGAAGAACACTGAAGCTTTCTTT.

CDR3 region: CASRDRVRSAKNIQYF. The CDR3 DNA reads TGTGCCAGTAGGGACAGGGTACGATCAGCCAAAAACATTCAGTACTTC. The chain has TRBV19 and TRBJ2-4, with 8 bases lining up with TRBD1. Trimming cost V 6 bases and J 0 bases; bases outside gene matches: 7. There are 16 residues in the CDR3. Germline V gives CDR1 LNHDA, CDR2 SQIVND (reference sequence).

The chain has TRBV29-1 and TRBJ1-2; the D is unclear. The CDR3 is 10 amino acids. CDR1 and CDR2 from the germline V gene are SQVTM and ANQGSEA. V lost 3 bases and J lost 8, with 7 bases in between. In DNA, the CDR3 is TGCAGCGTTGACGCGGACGGCTACACCTTC. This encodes CSVDADGYTF.

In DNA form, the CDR3 reads TGTGCCAGTCAGCTGAATAATTCACCCCTCCACTTT. This encodes CASQLNNSPLHF. The chain employs TRBV2 and TRBJ1-6; D uncertain. The CDR3 covers 12 residues. CDR1 is SNHLY, CDR2 FYNNEI, per germline. Trimming left V 9 bases short and J 5 bases short, with 8 bases between.

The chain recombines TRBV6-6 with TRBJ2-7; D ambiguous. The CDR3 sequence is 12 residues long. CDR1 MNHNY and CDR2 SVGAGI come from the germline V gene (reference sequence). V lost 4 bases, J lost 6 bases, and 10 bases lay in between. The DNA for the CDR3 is TGTGCCAGCAGTTTCTCAGAAGTCGAGCAGTACTTC. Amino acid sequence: CASSFSEVEQYF.

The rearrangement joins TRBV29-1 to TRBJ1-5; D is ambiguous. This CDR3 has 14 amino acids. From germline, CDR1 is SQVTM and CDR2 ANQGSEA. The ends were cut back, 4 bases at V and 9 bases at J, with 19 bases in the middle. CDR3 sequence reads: CSVGDGRPERPQHF. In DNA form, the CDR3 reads TGCAGCGTTGGAGACGGACGGCCAGAGCGGCCCCAGCATTTT.

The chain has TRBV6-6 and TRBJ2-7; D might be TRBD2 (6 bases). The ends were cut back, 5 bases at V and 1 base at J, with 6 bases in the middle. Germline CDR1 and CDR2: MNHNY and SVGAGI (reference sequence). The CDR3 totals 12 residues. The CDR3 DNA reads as TGTGCCAGCAGTGCGGGGTCCTACGAGCAGTACTTC. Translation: CASSAGSYEQYF.

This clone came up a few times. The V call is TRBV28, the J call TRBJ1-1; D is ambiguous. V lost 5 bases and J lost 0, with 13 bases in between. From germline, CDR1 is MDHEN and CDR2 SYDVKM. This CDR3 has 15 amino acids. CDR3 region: CASSAPTGLNTEAFF. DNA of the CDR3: TGTGCCAGCAGTGCCCCCACCGGACTGAACACTGAAGCTTTCTTT.

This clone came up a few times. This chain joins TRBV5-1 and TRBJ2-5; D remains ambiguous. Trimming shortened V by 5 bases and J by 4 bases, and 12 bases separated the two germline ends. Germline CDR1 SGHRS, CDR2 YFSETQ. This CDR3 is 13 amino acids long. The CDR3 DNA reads TGCGCCAGCAGTCCGGGCCCCAGAGAGACCCAGTACTTC. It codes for CASSPGPRETQYF.

CDR3 protein: CASSRERQVGELFF. In nucleotides, the CDR3 is TGTGCCAGCTCACGCGAACGGCAGGTCGGGGAGCTGTTTTTT. This chain joins TRBV18 and TRBJ2-2, with D hard to call. This CDR3 has 14 amino acids. Germline CDR1 is KGHSH and CDR2 is LQKENI. V dropped 4 bases and J dropped 7 bases, with 13 bases sitting between them.

The CDR3 coding sequence is TGTGCCAGCAGTGCGGGTGCGCCCACAGATACGCAGTATTTT. Residues: CASSAGAPTDTQYF. The genes are TRBV27 and TRBJ2-3, with D perhaps TRBD2 (5 bases). The CDR3 spans 14 residues. Trimming left V 5 bases short and J 2 bases short, with 11 bases between. Germline V gene sequence: CDR1 MNHEY, CDR2 SMNVEV (reference sequence).

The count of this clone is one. The CDR3 nucleotides are TGTGCCAGTAGGGGGTGGCGGGCTGGGGCCAACGTCCTGACTTTC. Its protein is CASRGWRAGANVLTF. V and J are TRBV19 and TRBJ2-6; tentatively, D is TRBD2 (5 bases). The CDR3 runs 15 residues. CDR1 is LNHDA and CDR2 is SQIVND in the germline V gene (reference sequence). Trimming removed 6 bases from V and 2 bases from J, with 11 bases in between.

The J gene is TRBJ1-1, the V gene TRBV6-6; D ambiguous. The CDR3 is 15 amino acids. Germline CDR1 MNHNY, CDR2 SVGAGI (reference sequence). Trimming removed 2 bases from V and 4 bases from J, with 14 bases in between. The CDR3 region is CASSYPPDSGTEAFF. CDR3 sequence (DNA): TGTGCCAGCAGTTACCCCCCAGATTCGGGCACTGAAGCTTTCTTT.

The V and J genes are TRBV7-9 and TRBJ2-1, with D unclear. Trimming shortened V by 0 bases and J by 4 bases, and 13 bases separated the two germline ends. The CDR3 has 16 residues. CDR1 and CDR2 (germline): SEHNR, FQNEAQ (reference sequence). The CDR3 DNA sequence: TGTGCCAGCAGCTTAGCTCTCACCGAGTCTTACAATGAGCAGTTCTTC. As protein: CASSLALTESYNEQFF.

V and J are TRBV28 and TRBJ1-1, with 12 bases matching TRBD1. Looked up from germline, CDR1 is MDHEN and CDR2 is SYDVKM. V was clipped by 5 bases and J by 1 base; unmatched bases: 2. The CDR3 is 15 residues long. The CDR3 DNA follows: TGTGCCAGCAGTGGGGACAGGGGGCCGAACACTGAAGCTTTCTTT. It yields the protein CASSGDRGPNTEAFF.

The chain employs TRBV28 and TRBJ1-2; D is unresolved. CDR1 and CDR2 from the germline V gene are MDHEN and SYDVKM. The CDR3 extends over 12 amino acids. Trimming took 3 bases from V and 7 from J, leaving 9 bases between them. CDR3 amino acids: CASSFRDPGYTF. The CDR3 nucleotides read TGTGCCAGCAGTTTCCGAGACCCTGGCTACACCTTC.

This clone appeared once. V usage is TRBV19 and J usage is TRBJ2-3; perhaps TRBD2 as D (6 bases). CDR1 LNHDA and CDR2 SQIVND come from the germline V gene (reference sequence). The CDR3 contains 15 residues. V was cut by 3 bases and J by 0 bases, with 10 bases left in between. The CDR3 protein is CASSMPGLSTDTQYF. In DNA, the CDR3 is TGTGCCAGTAGTATGCCGGGACTTAGCACAGATACGCAGTATTTT.

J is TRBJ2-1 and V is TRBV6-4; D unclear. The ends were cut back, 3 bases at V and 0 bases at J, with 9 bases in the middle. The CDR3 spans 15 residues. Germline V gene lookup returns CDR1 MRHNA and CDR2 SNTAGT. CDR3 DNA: TGTGCCAGCAGTGATGCTGCCGGCTCCTACAATGAGCAGTTCTTC. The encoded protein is CASSDAAGSYNEQFF.

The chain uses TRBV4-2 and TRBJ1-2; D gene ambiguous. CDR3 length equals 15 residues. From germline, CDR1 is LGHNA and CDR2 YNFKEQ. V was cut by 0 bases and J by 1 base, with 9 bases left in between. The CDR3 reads CASSQDRGINYGYTF. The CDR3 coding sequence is TGTGCCAGCAGCCAAGATCGCGGGATTAACTATGGCTACACCTTC.

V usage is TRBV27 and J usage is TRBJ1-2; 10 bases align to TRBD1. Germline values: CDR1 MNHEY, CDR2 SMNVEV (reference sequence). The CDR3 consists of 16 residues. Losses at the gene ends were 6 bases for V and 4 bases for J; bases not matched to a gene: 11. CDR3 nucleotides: TGTGCCAGCAGACCCACCGGGACAGGGGCCATCTATGGCTACACCTTC. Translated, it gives CASRPTGTGAIYGYTF.

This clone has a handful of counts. CDR3 protein: CASRGTANGYEQYF. CDR3 in DNA: TGTGCCAGCAGGGGGACGGCGAACGGCTACGAGCAGTACTTC. The chain links TRBV27 to TRBJ2-7; D might be TRBD1 or TRBD2, each matching 5 bases. V lost 6 bases and J lost 3, with 15 bases in between. Germline V gene sequence: CDR1 MNHEY, CDR2 SMNVEV (reference sequence). The CDR3 covers 14 residues.

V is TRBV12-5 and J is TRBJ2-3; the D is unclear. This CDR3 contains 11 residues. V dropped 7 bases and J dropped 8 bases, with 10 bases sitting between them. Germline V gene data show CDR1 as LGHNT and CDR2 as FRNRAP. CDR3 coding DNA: TGTGCTAGTGCCCCCTTGGGTACGCAGTATTTT. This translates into CASAPLGTQYF. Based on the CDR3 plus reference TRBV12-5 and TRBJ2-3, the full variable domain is DARVTQTPRHKVTEMGQEVTMRCQPILGHNTVFWYRQTMMQGLELLAYFRNRAPLDDSGMPKDRFSAEMPDATLATLKIQPSEPRDSAVYFCASAPLGTQYFGPGTRLTVL.

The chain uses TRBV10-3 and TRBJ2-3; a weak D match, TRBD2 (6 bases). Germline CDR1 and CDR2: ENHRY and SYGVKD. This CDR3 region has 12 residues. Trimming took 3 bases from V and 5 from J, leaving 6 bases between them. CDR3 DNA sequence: TGTGCCATCAGTGATAGCGGAGATACGCAGTATTTT. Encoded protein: CAISDSGDTQYF.

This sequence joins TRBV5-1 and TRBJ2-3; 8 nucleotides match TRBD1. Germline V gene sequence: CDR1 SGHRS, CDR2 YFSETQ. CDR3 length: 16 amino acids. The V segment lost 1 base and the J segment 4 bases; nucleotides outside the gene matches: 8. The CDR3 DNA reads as TGCGCCAGCAGCTTGCGACAGGGGTCAAAAGCAGATACGCAGTATTTT. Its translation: CASSLRQGSKADTQYF.

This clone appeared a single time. This CDR3 reads CASSEVGTGSLGIYEQYF. CDR3 nucleotides: TGTGCCAGCAGTGAAGTGGGGACAGGTTCCCTGGGGATCTACGAGCAGTACTTC. V is TRBV6-1 and J is TRBJ2-7; 8 nucleotides match TRBD1. V lost 1 base, J lost 3 bases, and 14 bases stayed unmatched. CDR1 is MNHNS, CDR2 SASEGT, per germline. The CDR3 has 18 amino acids.

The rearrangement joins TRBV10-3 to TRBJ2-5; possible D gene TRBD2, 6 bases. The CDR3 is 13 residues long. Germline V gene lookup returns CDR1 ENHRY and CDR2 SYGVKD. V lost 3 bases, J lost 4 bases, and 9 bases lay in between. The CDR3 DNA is TGTGCCATCAGTGATTCGGGGGTAGAGACCCAGTACTTC. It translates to CAISDSGVETQYF.

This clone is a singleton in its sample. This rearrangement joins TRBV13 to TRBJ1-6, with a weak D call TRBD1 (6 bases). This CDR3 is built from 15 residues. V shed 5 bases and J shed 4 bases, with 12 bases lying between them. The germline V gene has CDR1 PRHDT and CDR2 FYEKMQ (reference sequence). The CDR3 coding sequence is TGTGCCAGCAGCCTTAGACAGGATTATAATTCACCCCTCCACTTT. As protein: CASSLRQDYNSPLHF.